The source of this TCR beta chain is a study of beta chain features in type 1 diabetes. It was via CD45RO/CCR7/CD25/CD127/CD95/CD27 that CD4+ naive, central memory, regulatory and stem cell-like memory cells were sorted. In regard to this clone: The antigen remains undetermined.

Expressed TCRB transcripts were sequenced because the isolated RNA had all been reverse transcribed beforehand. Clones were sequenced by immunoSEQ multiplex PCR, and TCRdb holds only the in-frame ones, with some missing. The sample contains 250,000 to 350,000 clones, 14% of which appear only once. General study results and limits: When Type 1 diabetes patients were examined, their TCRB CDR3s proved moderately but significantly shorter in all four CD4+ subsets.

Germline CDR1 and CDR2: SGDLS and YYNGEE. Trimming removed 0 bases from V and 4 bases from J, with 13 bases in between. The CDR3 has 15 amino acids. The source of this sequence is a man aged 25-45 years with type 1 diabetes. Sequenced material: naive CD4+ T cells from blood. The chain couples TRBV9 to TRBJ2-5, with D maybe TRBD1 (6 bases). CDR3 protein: CASSVARGAGETQYF. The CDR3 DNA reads TGTGCCAGCAGCGTAGCCAGGGGCGCAGGAGAGACCCAGTACTTC.